Below are 32 T cell receptor beta chains sequenced from a single sample in a study of vaccination and CD4 T cells after COVID-19. For these TCRs, the target antigens are not known. With the Oncomine TCR Beta short-read assay, DNA from cultured CD4+ T cells was sequenced. Via MiXCR, TCRdb re-called the PCR reads, giving one row per CDR3 protein. Of tens of thousands of distinct CDR3 sequences in the sample, over 25% are singletons; the top ten hold about an eighth. Time point defined: late sampling 161 to 241 days after vaccination in a few convalescent patients. Treatment noted: roughly nine-day PBMC culture with coronavirus spike peptide pools or control peptides (ViraFEST assay). Material: CD4+ T cells from blood, cultured in vitro, obtained about 7 months after SARS-CoV-2 vaccination. The receptors here all came from a human donor who had recovered from COVID-19.

The V gene is TRBV7-3, the J gene TRBJ2-1; D possibly corresponds to TRBD2 (7 bases). The CDR3 covers 12 residues. The germline V and J ends were trimmed by 5 bases and 12 bases, with 14 bases remaining between them. Per germline, CDR1 SGHTA and CDR2 FQGTGA. Here the CDR3 DNA reads TGTGCCAGCAGCCTGGAGGGGGGGAGGCAGTTCTTC. Translation: CASSLEGGRQFF.

This chain joins TRBV6-2 or TRBV6-3 and TRBJ2-3, with 9 nucleotides matching TRBD2. Germline CDR1 and CDR2: MNHEY and SVGEGT. The CDR3 runs 15 residues. With V trimmed by 9 bases and J by 2 bases, 9 bases remained unmatched. The CDR3 nucleotides read TGTGCCAGTACCTCTAGCGGGGTGTTCACAGATACGCAGTATTTT. Its translation: CASTSSGVFTDTQYF.

This chain joins TRBV7-9 and TRBJ2-3; D perhaps matches TRBD2 (5 bases). Germline values: CDR1 SEHNR, CDR2 FQNEAQ (reference sequence). CDR3 length: 13 residues. The V end lost 7 bases, the J end lost 6 bases, and 14 bases lay between the germline ends. The CDR3 region is CASNFGGWDTQYF. DNA for the CDR3: TGTGCCAGCAACTTCGGAGGTTGGGATACGCAGTATTTT.

The chain links TRBV10-3 to TRBJ1-5, with 7 bases identical to TRBD1. Looked up from germline, CDR1 is ENHRY and CDR2 is SYGVKD. The CDR3 totals 13 residues. V dropped 4 bases and J dropped 5; count of bases not matched to a gene: 2. Written as DNA, the CDR3 is TGTGCCATCAGTGGGGACAGCGATCAGCCCCAGCATTTT. Its translation: CAISGDSDQPQHF.

The chain is built from TRBV20-1 and TRBJ2-7; D perhaps matches TRBD2 (6 bases). The CDR3 length is 12 residues. The germline V gene encodes CDR1 DFQATT and CDR2 SNEGSKA (reference sequence). Trimming removed 2 bases at V and 6 bases at J, with 11 bases between. The chain's CDR3 is CSARRLEGEQYF. The CDR3 bases are TGCAGTGCTAGAAGACTAGAAGGCGAGCAGTACTTC.

The J gene is TRBJ2-7, the V gene TRBV15; D is undetermined. Germline CDR1 reads LNHNV; CDR2 reads YYDKDF (reference sequence). V dropped 0 bases and J dropped 5 bases, with 14 bases sitting between them. The CDR3 consists of 15 residues. In DNA, the CDR3 is TGTGCCACCAGCAGAGATAACAAATGGAATAACGAGCAGTACTTC. Translated: CATSRDNKWNNEQYF.

This chain connects TRBV12-3 or TRBV12-4 to TRBJ1-6; D call uncertain. The CDR3 contains 15 residues. Between the trimmed V and J ends, which lost 5 bases and 8 bases, there was a span of 16 bases. The CDR3: CASSDRGANYSPLHF. The CDR3 DNA reads TGTGCCAGCAGTGACCGGGGAGCGAATTATTCACCCCTCCACTTT.

The table lists this clonotype with a few counts. The chain carries TRBV20-1 and TRBJ2-3; 12 nucleotides line up with TRBD2. Germline V gene data show CDR1 as DFQATT and CDR2 as SNEGSKA (reference sequence). The CDR3 loop spans 17 amino acids. V gave up 4 bases and J gave up 2 bases; unmatched junction bases: 10. For the CDR3, the DNA is TGCAGTGCTATACTAGCGGGGGGCCTCTACCTCACAGATACGCAGTATTTT. This translates into CSAILAGGLYLTDTQYF.

The V call is TRBV20-1, the J call TRBJ2-5; TRBD2 matches at 7 bases. V gave up 5 bases and J gave up 10 bases; unmatched junction bases: 7. The CDR3 loop spans 11 amino acids. Germline assignment: CDR1 DFQATT and CDR2 SNEGSKA (reference sequence). The CDR3 spells CSAGGGIVQYF. The CDR3 DNA reads TGCAGTGCTGGCGGGGGAATCGTCCAGTACTTC.

The rearrangement links TRBV1 to TRBJ2-1. TRBV1 represents a pseudogene. The CDR3 runs to 15 residues. The CDR3 region is CTSSQAAESMDEQFF. CDR3 nucleotide sequence: TGCACCAGCAGCCAAGCGGCGGAGAGTATGGATGAGCAGTTCTTC.

This chain links TRBV7-6 with TRBJ2-5; D call uncertain. This CDR3 is built from 12 residues. V lost 4 bases, J lost 2 bases, and 5 bases lay in between. Germline-derived CDR1 and CDR2 are SGHVS and FNYEAQ. The CDR3 loop reads CASSSLQETQYF. CDR3 sequence (DNA): TGTGCCAGCAGCTCGTTACAAGAGACCCAGTACTTC.

V is TRBV19 and J is TRBJ2-1; tentative D call: TRBD1 (6 bases). This CDR3 is built from 16 residues. Germline CDR1 LNHDA, CDR2 SQIVND (reference sequence). Trimming left V 2 bases short and J 2 bases short, with 13 bases between. Here the CDR3 DNA reads TGTGCCAGTAGTATAAGAGTTGGGGGCGCCTACAATGAGCAGTTCTTC. Translating gives CASSIRVGGAYNEQFF.

The chain joins TRBV11-3 to TRBJ2-2, with D tentatively TRBD1 (5 bases). Germline loops: CDR1 SGHNT, CDR2 YENEEA. The CDR3 sequence is 16 residues long. V was shortened by 8 bases and J by 2 bases, with 18 bases between the two germline ends. CDR3 DNA sequence: TGTGCCAGCCGAAGGGGTGGCCTATTAAACACCGGGGAGCTGTTTTTT. Translating it yields CASRRGGLLNTGELFF.

This clonotype was seen a few times. The V call is TRBV19, the J call TRBJ1-1; weak D call: TRBD1 (5 bases). CDR3 size: 15 residues. V lost 2 bases and J 1 base, leaving 11 bases between the germline ends. CDR1 and CDR2 from the germline V gene are LNHDA and SQIVND (reference sequence). The CDR3 sequence is CASSILGLTNTEAFF. CDR3 nucleotide sequence: TGTGCCAGTAGTATATTGGGGCTAACGAACACTGAAGCTTTCTTT.

A few counts support this clonotype. The chain has TRBV7-2 and TRBJ1-5, with 9 bases matching TRBD1. This CDR3 has 17 amino acids. The junction had 11 bases not matched to a gene; V was cut back by 5 bases and J by 3 bases. Germline loops: CDR1 SGHTA, CDR2 FQGNSA. The CDR3 coding sequence is TGTGCCAGCAGCCCAGAGACAGGGGGATATCACAATCAGCCCCAGCATTTT. Translating gives CASSPETGGYHNQPQHF.

Only a few counts were recorded for this clonotype. This rearrangement joins TRBV6-1 to TRBJ2-7, with D perhaps TRBD1 or TRBD2 (5 bases each). The germline gives CDR1 MNHNS, CDR2 SASEGT. The V and J ends lost 10 bases and 0 bases respectively, with 13 bases between them. This CDR3 is 13 amino acids long. The CDR3 here is CATQGGTSYEQYF. The CDR3 DNA follows: TGTGCCACACAAGGTGGGACCTCCTACGAGCAGTACTTC.

A few counts support this clonotype. The CDR3 reads CASRDGGSSYEQYF. DNA of the CDR3: TGTGCCAGCAGGGACGGGGGGAGCTCCTACGAGCAGTACTTC. The chain employs TRBV6-1 and TRBJ2-7; 7 bases are shared with TRBD2. Germline lookup yields CDR1 MNHNS and CDR2 SASEGT. J lost 0 bases, V lost 6 bases, and 5 bases had no gene match. The length of the CDR3 is 14 residues.

This clonotype was seen a few times. The rearrangement joins TRBV7-3 to TRBJ2-1, with 7 bases aligning to TRBD2. The length of the CDR3 is 16 residues. V gave up 5 bases and J gave up 3 bases; unmatched junction bases: 10. Germline V gene lookup returns CDR1 SGHTA and CDR2 FQGTGA. The CDR3 region is CASSPAPGGFYNEQFF. In DNA form, the CDR3 reads TGTGCCAGCAGCCCAGCCCCCGGGGGGTTCTACAATGAGCAGTTCTTC.

The genes are TRBV19 and TRBJ2-1, with D perhaps matching TRBD2 (7 bases). The CDR3 has 16 amino acids. In germline, CDR1 is LNHDA, CDR2 SQIVND (reference sequence). Trimming pared 5 bases from V and 8 bases from J, leaving 22 bases between. This CDR3 is CASSAPRGGGFYEQFF. The CDR3 DNA is TGTGCCAGTAGTGCCCCGAGGGGGGGTGGTTTCTATGAGCAGTTCTTC.

The chain carries TRBV7-6 and TRBJ1-1; D is perhaps TRBD1 (5 bases). Trimming took off 5 bases at V and 1 base at J, with 14 bases between the two ends. The CDR3 loop spans 15 amino acids. Germline V gene data show CDR1 as SGHVS and CDR2 as FNYEAQ. This CDR3 is CASSHAGTTNTEAFF. Written as DNA, the CDR3 is TGTGCCAGCAGCCATGCCGGGACCACGAACACTGAAGCTTTCTTT.

The chain links TRBV19 to TRBJ2-1, with D perhaps matching TRBD1 (6 bases). The V gene lost 3 bases and the J gene lost 9 bases, with 9 bases spanning the gap. The CDR3 runs 12 residues. Germline V gives CDR1 LNHDA, CDR2 SQIVND (reference sequence). CDR3 sequence (DNA): TGTGCCAGTAGTATCAGGGGTGGTGAGCAGTTCTTC. Protein product: CASSIRGGEQFF.

The chain uses TRBV12-3 or TRBV12-4 and TRBJ2-3; TRBD2 aligns across 7 bases. The V gene end was trimmed by 5 bases and the J gene end by 6 bases; junction bases not matched to a gene: 14. This CDR3 has 16 amino acids. The CDR3 nucleotides read TGTGCCAGCAGTCCCCTCACCCAGCGGGGTAGGGATACGCAGTATTTT. Its translation is CASSPLTQRGRDTQYF.

The V and J genes are TRBV6-4 and TRBJ2-5; 7 nucleotides match TRBD1. With 4 bases clipped from V and 3 bases from J, the junction kept 11 bases outside the gene matches. The CDR3 is made up of 16 amino acids. Germline CDR1 reads MRHNA; CDR2 reads SNTAGT. The CDR3, as DNA: TGTGCCAGCAGTGTCTTAGGGGACAGCAAAAAAGAGACCCAGTACTTC. This codes for CASSVLGDSKKETQYF.

The chain has TRBV18 and TRBJ1-5, with D unresolved. CDR1 and CDR2 (germline): KGHSH, LQKENI. There are 13 residues in the CDR3. V was clipped by 2 bases and J by 9 bases, with 11 bases between them. The CDR3, as DNA: TGTGCCAGCTCACCAGATTTTGGCCTGCCCCAGCATTTT. Amino acid sequence: CASSPDFGLPQHF.

This clonotype was detected a few times. J is TRBJ2-5 and V is TRBV20-1; either TRBD1 or TRBD2 may fit D (5 bases each). V was trimmed by 2 bases and J by 2 bases, leaving 15 bases between them. Germline V gene data show CDR1 as DFQATT and CDR2 as SNEGSKA (reference sequence). The CDR3 has 15 amino acids. The CDR3 is CSARKHRDLQETQYF. The CDR3, as DNA: TGCAGTGCTAGAAAGCACCGGGACCTACAAGAGACCCAGTACTTC.

By sample fraction, this clonotype is medium-sized. This sequence joins TRBV6-2 or TRBV6-3 and TRBJ2-7, with 8 bases identical to TRBD2. J gave up 2 bases and V 5 bases, and 8 bases lay outside the gene matches. Germline lookup yields CDR1 MNHEY and CDR2 SVGEGT. The CDR3 is made up of 15 amino acids. DNA of the CDR3: TGTGCCAGCAGTCCGCTAGCGGGCGATACCTACGAGCAGTACTTC. Amino acids: CASSPLAGDTYEQYF.

The V gene is TRBV7-2, the J gene TRBJ1-6, with D possibly matching TRBD1 (5 bases). The germline V gene has CDR1 SGHTA and CDR2 FQGNSA. The CDR3 loop spans 14 amino acids. The V and J ends lost 3 bases and 5 bases respectively, with 8 bases between them. Written as DNA, the CDR3 is TGTGCCAGCAGCTTGAGACAGAATAATTCACCCCTCCACTTT. It encodes CASSLRQNNSPLHF. Filled out from reference TRBV7-2 and TRBJ1-6, the complete variable domain reads GAGVSQSPSNKVTEKGKDVELRCDPISGHTALYWYRQSLGQGLEFLIYFQGNSAPDKSGLPSDRFSAERTGGSVSTLTIQRTQQEDSAVYLCASSLRQNNSPLHFGNGTRLTVT.

The chain employs TRBV7-8 and TRBJ2-7; 9 nucleotides agree with TRBD1. CDR3 size: 16 residues. With V trimmed by 5 bases and J by 1 base, 9 bases remained unmatched. CDR1 is SGHVS and CDR2 is FQNEAQ in the germline V gene. For the CDR3, the DNA is TGTGCCAGCAGCCGGACCTCCGGGACAGGGTCCTACGAGCAGTACTTC. Encoded protein: CASSRTSGTGSYEQYF.

V and J are TRBV9 and TRBJ2-1, with 10 positions matching TRBD2. Germline values: CDR1 SGDLS, CDR2 YYNGEE. The V segment lost 3 bases and the J segment 5 bases; nucleotides outside the gene matches: 5. The CDR3 runs 15 residues. The CDR3 here is CASSDRGLAHNEQFF. In DNA form, the CDR3 reads TGTGCCAGCAGCGACCGGGGACTAGCGCACAATGAGCAGTTCTTC.

The gene calls are TRBV28 and TRBJ1-2; D unresolved. The V end was cut by 2 bases, the J end by 2 bases, with 9 bases between. Germline CDR1 MDHEN, CDR2 SYDVKM. This CDR3 is built from 14 residues. The CDR3 loop reads CASSLIGRNYGYTF. The CDR3 nucleotides are TGTGCCAGCAGTTTAATTGGACGGAACTATGGCTACACCTTC.

V usage is TRBV2 and J usage is TRBJ1-2; TRBD1 aligns across 12 bases. The CDR3 contains 15 residues. Germline CDR1 and CDR2: SNHLY and FYNNEI. V gave up 6 bases and J gave up 8 bases; unmatched junction bases: 10. This chain's CDR3 is CASRGQGAFLGGYTF. For the CDR3, the DNA is TGTGCCAGCAGGGGACAGGGGGCGTTTCTTGGCGGCTACACCTTC.

V gene TRBV27 combines with J gene TRBJ1-4; 8 bases are shared with TRBD1. With 6 bases clipped from V and 10 bases from J, the junction kept 7 bases outside the gene matches. The CDR3 runs to 13 residues. The germline gives CDR1 MNHEY, CDR2 SMNVEV (reference sequence). CDR3 loop: CASSGQGKGKLFF. The CDR3 nucleotides read TGTGCCAGCAGCGGACAGGGAAAGGGAAAACTGTTTTTT.